The clone carrying this T cell receptor beta chain occurred a few times. Its antigen is still unknown. The data derive from a study of T-cell memory formation after mild COVID-19. Trimming took 3 bases from V and 0 from J, leaving 6 bases between them. Germline V gene data show CDR1 as SEHNR and CDR2 as FQNEAQ (reference sequence). The CDR3 is made up of 15 amino acids. The authors produced TCR alpha and TCR beta cDNA libraries with sample barcodes and UMIs by 5'RACE using constant-segment primers. MiXCR was run by TCRdb on the 5' RACE reads, yielding one entry per CDR3 protein. The repertoire includes a few hundred thousand distinct CDR3 sequences, roughly 23% of them detected once, and under 15% sits in the top ten. Study-wide findings and caveats: Mainly CM and EM harbored the contracting CD4+ clones; mainly EMRA harbored the CD8+ ones. Prior to infection, memory already included some responding clones, suggesting cross-reactive memory joined. Clones that shrank (day 15 to 85) were balanced CD4/CD8, whereas later expanders leaned CD4+.

The sequencing sample was made of PBMCs or a T cell subset sorted from them (not recorded which). The genes are TRBV7-9 and TRBJ2-6, with D unresolved. This receptor was taken from an adult woman who had mild COVID-19 (a few samples of this study predate the infection). Cell type and time point are not known. The CDR3 is CASSFYNSGANVLTF. The CDR3 region has the DNA TGTGCCAGCAGCTTTTATAACTCTGGGGCCAACGTCCTGACTTTC.